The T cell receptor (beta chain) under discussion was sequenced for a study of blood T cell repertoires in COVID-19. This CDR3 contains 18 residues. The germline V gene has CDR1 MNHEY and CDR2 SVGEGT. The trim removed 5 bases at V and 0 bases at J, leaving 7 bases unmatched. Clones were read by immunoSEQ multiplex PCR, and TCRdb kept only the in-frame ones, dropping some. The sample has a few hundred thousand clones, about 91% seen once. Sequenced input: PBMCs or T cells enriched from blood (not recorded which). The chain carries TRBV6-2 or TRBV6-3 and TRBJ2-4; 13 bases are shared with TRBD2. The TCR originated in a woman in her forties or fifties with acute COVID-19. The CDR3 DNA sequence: TGTGCCAGCAGTCCGGGACTAGCGGGAAATTTAGCCAAAAACATTCAGTACTTC. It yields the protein CASSPGLAGNLAKNIQYF.